This paragraph covers one T cell receptor (beta chain) sequence. The antigen it recognizes is unknown. No per-base quality is available; no much larger clone lies one base away. The sample belongs to a study of cytomegalovirus exposure and HLA in healthy donors (dated by TCRdb to about 2017). The study in broad terms: According to a later analysis, one platform produced both the 100 to 150 validation repertoires and the approximately 670 repertoires of the first cohort. The study combined high-throughput TCR immunosequencing, statistical association of individual TCRs with disease status, and machine learning to predict cytomegalovirus infection status. Besides the first cohort of 666 subjects, a separate validation cohort made up of 120 different subjects was used. The study aimed to test whether cataloging public T cell receptors could reveal signatures of past pathogen exposure.

The library was built by means of the immunoSEQ multiplex PCR assay. The original pipeline was this. A statistical classification framework was built for diagnosing cytomegalovirus status from the catalog of TCR beta chain sequences. TCRdb obtained this table from immuneACCESS and retained in-frame rearrangements with V and J assigned. These tables miss some clones; where compared with another copy, unresolved V genes account for less than half of the shortfall, and the remainder is unexplained. V and J calls and clone size are as listed in that table; D and trimming were resolved from the DNA. This sample gives 71,000 or so clones in total; approximately 94% of them show up just once. The top ten hold roughly 1.4% of the sample. Study-level results and caveats: The study gave a list of about 170 TCR beta chains associated with cytomegalovirus. In both the original and validation cohorts, the classifier was reported to diagnose cytomegalovirus status with high specificity and sensitivity. It was suggested by the authors that the approach could potentially be generalized to other disease states and immunological phenotypes. In vitro tests confirmed that a few of the cytomegalovirus-associated TCR beta chains recognize cytomegalovirus antigens. A later analysis found that TCRs clustered in the first cohort also tended to co-occur in the 130 or so validation repertoires, with 94% of cluster scores above 0. All 110 or so repertoires were used to score co-occurrence in the validation cohort in a later analysis, because that analysis had no HLA typing for the cohort. Most TCR sequences were seen in very few donors, while some public TCRs were found in many individuals.

The donors were included in the validation cohort of some 120 subjects, a group kept apart from the roughly 670-subject first cohort. Germline trimming amounts to 4 bases on V and 5 bases on J, with 5 as the count of junction bases outside the gene matches. As encoded in the germline V gene, CDR1 is MNHNS while CDR2 is SASEGT. Counted from cysteine to phenylalanine, this CDR3 has 15 amino acids. The CDR3 DNA has 45 bases and is translated from base 1. The sequence links TRBV6-1 to TRBJ2-2, and 9 junctional nucleotides match TRBD1. The material sequenced was PBMCs. The clonotype comes from a man younger than 30 in good health and CMV-seropositive. The bases are TGTGCCAGCAGTGGTGGGACAGGGTATACCGGGGAGCTGTTTTTT. Its protein product is CASSGGTGYTGELFF.